What follows are 10 T cell receptor beta chains derived from one specimen sequenced in a study of shared clonotypes between healthy human individuals. Assay used: immunoSEQ multiplex PCR; TCRdb lists only in-frame clones, some missing. The sample holds some 200,000 clones; over 50% are singletons and the top ten take 11%. Sequenced input: memory CD4+ T cells sorted from blood. Indicated subset: CD45RA-negative fraction. All receptors come from a man aged 25 to 40 in good health.

The rearrangement uses TRBV29-1 and TRBJ2-3; either TRBD1 or TRBD2 may supply D (5 bases each). This CDR3 comprises 14 residues. V was clipped by 5 bases and J by 0 bases, with 12 bases between them. Germline V gives CDR1 SQVTM, CDR2 ANQGSEA. This chain's CDR3 is CSVSRDLSTDTQYF. In DNA, the CDR3 is TGCAGCGTTTCCCGGGACCTCAGCACAGATACGCAGTATTTT.

This chain joins TRBV2 and TRBJ1-2; 8 positions match TRBD1. Germline assignment: CDR1 SNHLY and CDR2 FYNNEI. The CDR3 is 14 residues long. Trimming removed 7 bases from V and 4 bases from J; junction bases left unmatched: 8. The CDR3 region has the DNA TGTGCCAGCACTCGGACAGGGAGAATCTATGGCTACACCTTC. It yields the protein CASTRTGRIYGYTF.

V usage is TRBV5-1 and J usage is TRBJ2-5, with D perhaps TRBD2 (6 bases). This CDR3 region has 15 residues. CDR1 SGHRS and CDR2 YFSETQ come from the germline V gene. V dropped 3 bases and J dropped 0 bases, with 12 bases sitting between them. The CDR3 DNA sequence: TGCGCCAGCAGCTCCCCCCTAGCGAACCAAGAGACCCAGTACTTC. This sequence encodes CASSSPLANQETQYF.

J is TRBJ2-7 and V is TRBV6-1; TRBD2 aligns across 10 bases. The V gene's germline CDR1 is MNHNS and CDR2 SASEGT. Trimming took 9 bases from V and 3 from J; bases not matched to a gene: 5. This CDR3 has 13 residues. CDR3: CASTGLADYEQYF. CDR3 bases: TGTGCCAGTACCGGACTAGCGGACTACGAGCAGTACTTC.

This chain uses TRBV30 with TRBJ2-2, with a weak D call TRBD1 (5 bases). CDR3 size: 13 residues. V dropped 1 base and J dropped 4 bases, with 7 bases sitting between them. Germline lookup yields CDR1 GTSNPN and CDR2 SVGIG (reference sequence). This CDR3 reads CAWSGQLTGELFF. The CDR3 region has the DNA TGTGCCTGGAGTGGACAGCTCACCGGGGAGCTGTTTTTT.

The chain carries TRBV5-6 and TRBJ2-6; D is possibly TRBD1 (6 bases). Germline-derived CDR1 and CDR2 are SGHDT and YYEEEE. The ends were cut back, 4 bases at V and 7 bases at J, with 12 bases in the middle. The CDR3 runs 14 residues. CDR3 sequence: CASSPTGTANVLTF. The CDR3 DNA reads as TGTGCCAGCAGCCCCACCGGGACAGCCAACGTCCTGACTTTC. Full variable domain (rest looked up from reference TRBV5-6 and TRBJ2-6): DAGVTQSPTHLIKTRGQQVTLRCSPKSGHDTVSWYQQALGQGPQFIFQYYEEEERQRGNFPDRFSGHQFPNYSSELNVNALLLGDSALYLCASSPTGTANVLTFGAGSRLTVL.

This chain uses TRBV28 with TRBJ1-5, with D unclear. CDR1 MDHEN and CDR2 SYDVKM come from the germline V gene. CDR3 length: 11 amino acids. Trimming left V 3 bases short and J 12 bases short, with 9 bases between. CDR3 nucleotides: TGTGCCAGCAGTTTTCAGACCTTCCAGCATTTT. Translating gives CASSFQTFQHF.

V and J are TRBV19 and TRBJ2-7, with D tentatively TRBD1 (5 bases). Per germline, CDR1 LNHDA and CDR2 SQIVND (reference sequence). Trimming left V 3 bases short and J 3 bases short, with 12 bases between. The CDR3 has 14 amino acids. The CDR3 loop is CASSIRQGLYEQYF. CDR3 DNA sequence: TGTGCCAGTAGTATTCGGCAGGGCCTCTACGAGCAGTACTTC.

The gene calls are TRBV6-1 and TRBJ2-7; no definite D call. The V gene's germline CDR1 is MNHNS and CDR2 SASEGT. The CDR3 sequence is 15 residues long. With 1 base removed from V and 3 bases from J, the gap between germline ends came to 13 bases. The CDR3 spells CASSEVAIHFYEQYF. The CDR3, as DNA: TGTGCCAGCAGTGAAGTGGCCATACACTTCTACGAGCAGTACTTC.

This rearrangement joins TRBV7-9 to TRBJ2-6; D might be TRBD1 (5 bases). This CDR3 region has 16 residues. With 4 bases removed from V and 0 bases from J, the gap between germline ends came to 10 bases. The V gene's germline CDR1 is SEHNR and CDR2 FQNEAQ (reference sequence). The CDR3 coding sequence is TGTGCCAGCAGCTCAGGGCGTAGCTCTGGGGCCAACGTCCTGACTTTC. This encodes CASSSGRSSGANVLTF. Full variable domain (rest looked up from reference TRBV7-9 and TRBJ2-6): DTGVSQNPRHKITKRGQNVTFRCDPISEHNRLYWYRQTLGQGPEFLTYFQNEAQLEKSRLLSDRFSAERPKGSFSTLEIQRTEQGDSAMYLCASSSGRSSGANVLTFGAGSRLTVL.